One sample yielded the 25 T cell receptor beta chains listed below, sequenced in a study of tumor-infiltrating lymphocytes in primary liver carcinoma. Out of unsorted whole blood came the blood RNA, and germline DNA was extracted as well. A constant-region primer served to make TCR beta cDNA from roughly 500 ng total RNA. Investigators got TCR beta libraries out of three nested multiplex PCR rounds, done with slightly modified ARM-PCR. PCR rounds one and two used TRBV1-TRBV30 forward primers with a C-beta reverse primer for approximately 11 cycles each. TCRdb reprocessed the multiplex PCR reads via MiXCR and lists one record per CDR3 protein. The sample contains 200,000 or so distinct CDR3 sequences, about 65% of which appear only once. Sequences were obtained from peripheral blood. These receptors were obtained from a woman aged 60 to 75 with primary liver carcinoma and hepatitis B virus infection.

On this clonotype itself: A much larger clone sits a single nucleotide away, making a read error possible. This chain connects TRBV30 to TRBJ2-1; 13 bases are shared with TRBD2. This CDR3 has 14 amino acids. CDR1 and CDR2 (germline): GTSNPN, SVGIG (reference sequence). The CDR3 DNA reads TGTGCCTGGAGCAGACTAGCGGGGGGAATTGAGCACTTCTTC. Translating it yields CAWSRLAGGIEHFF.

V is TRBV11-2 and J is TRBJ1-1; 8 positions agree with TRBD1. The length of the CDR3 is 17 residues. Trimming took 9 bases from V and 1 from J; bases not matched to a gene: 16. CDR1 and CDR2 (germline): SGHAT, FQNNGV. CDR3 in DNA: TGTGCCAGTAGACCCCTGGACAGGGCTTCGGGGAACACTGAAGCTTTCTTT. Its translation: CASRPLDRASGNTEAFF. The full variable domain, in which reference TRBV11-2 and TRBJ1-1 provide the parts outside the CDR3, is EAGVAQSPRYKIIEKRQSVAFWCNPISGHATLYWYQQILGQGPKLLIQFQNNGVVDDSQLPKDRFSAERLKGVDSTLKIQPAKLEDSAVYLCASRPLDRASGNTEAFFGQGTRLTVV.

The V and J genes are TRBV11-2 and TRBJ2-3; tentative D call: TRBD2 (6 bases). The CDR3 is 16 residues long. The germline V gene has CDR1 SGHAT and CDR2 FQNNGV. The CDR3 DNA follows: TGTATCAGCAGCCTGCTTGTAGCGGAGTCCACAGATACGCAGTATTTT. Its translation is CISSLLVAESTDTQYF. The whole variable domain, remainder taken from reference TRBV11-2 and TRBJ2-3, is EAGVAQSPRYKIIEKRQSVAFWCNPISGHATLYWYQQILGQGPKLLIQFQNNGVVDDSQLPKDRFSAERLKGVDSTLKIQPAKLEDSAVYLCISSLLVAESTDTQYFGPGTRLTVL.

V and J are TRBV5-1 and TRBJ2-5, with D tentatively TRBD1 (5 bases). V was clipped by 4 bases and J by 5 bases, with 12 bases between them. This CDR3 spans 13 amino acids. Germline V lookup: CDR1 SGHRS, CDR2 YFSETQ. The CDR3 coding sequence is TGCGCCAGCAGCCCCCCTAGGGGCGAGACCCAGTACTTC. Residues: CASSPPRGETQYF.

About this clonotype: This may be a read error: a much more frequent sequence differs by one nucleotide. V gene TRBV4-1 combines with J gene TRBJ2-7; 12 bases match TRBD2. The CDR3 consists of 14 residues. From germline, CDR1 is MGHRA and CDR2 YSYEKL. The DNA of the CDR3 is TGCGCCAGCAGCCAGGGACTAGCGGGCTACGAGCTGTACTTC. Its translation is CASSQGLAGYELYF.

Concerning this clonotype itself: A much bigger clone sits one base away, suggesting this may be a read error. The chain joins TRBV6-5 to TRBJ2-5, with unresolved D. From germline, CDR1 is MNHEY and CDR2 SVGAGI. This CDR3 region has 14 residues. V lost 4 bases and J 0 bases, leaving 9 bases between the germline ends. In nucleotides, the CDR3 is TGTGCCAGCAGTTGCCTTCCTAACCAAGAGACCCAGTACTTC. Its protein is CASSCLPNQETQYF.

This clonotype was seen once. One end of the junction fails to match germline, which may point to a read error. The gene calls are TRBV11-2 and TRBJ2-6, with a tentative D call TRBD1 (5 bases). Germline assignment: CDR1 SGHAT and CDR2 FQNNGV. There are 15 residues in the CDR3. This chain's CDR3 is CASNLQASGANVLTF. CDR3 in DNA: TGTGCCAGCAATCTACAGGCCTCTGGGGCCAATGTCCTGACTTTC.

On this clonotype itself: This may stem from a read error, because a much larger clone lies one nucleotide away. This sequence joins TRBV4-1 and TRBJ1-2; TRBD1 is a possible D gene (5 bases). CDR1 and CDR2 from the germline V gene are MGHRA and YSYEKL. The CDR3 is 15 residues long. V shed 0 bases and J shed 5 bases, with 13 bases lying between them. As DNA, the CDR3 is TGCGCCAGCAGCCAAGATTTGGGGGTGGAGTATGGCTACACCTTC. It is translated as CASSQDLGVEYGYTF.

This clonotype appeared once. The chain is built from TRBV11-2 and TRBJ2-5; TRBD2 is a possible D gene (6 bases). The CDR3 covers 14 residues. V lost 1 base and J 9 bases, leaving 15 bases between the germline ends. The V gene's germline CDR1 is SGHAT and CDR2 FQNNGV. For the CDR3, the DNA is TGTGCCAGCAGCTTAGTACGTTGTCGGGAGCCCCAGTACTTC. Translated, it gives CASSLVRCREPQYF.

This clonotype was seen ten or more times. The chain has TRBV10-3 and TRBJ2-1; possible D gene TRBD1, 6 bases. CDR1 and CDR2 (germline): ENHRY, SYGVKD. This CDR3 has 14 amino acids. Trimming took 7 bases from V and 7 from J, leaving 17 bases between them. The CDR3 protein is CAITPTGGGNEQFF. CDR3 DNA sequence: TGTGCCATCACCCCGACAGGTGGTGGGAATGAGCAGTTCTTC.

Many counts were recorded for this clonotype. The chain uses TRBV12-3 or TRBV12-4 and TRBJ1-1; 9 bases line up with TRBD1. The CDR3 has 17 amino acids. J gave up 3 bases and V 0 bases, and 8 bases lay outside the gene matches. The CDR3: CASSLAGTGRVDTEAFF. DNA for the CDR3: TGTGCCAGCAGTTTAGCAGGGACAGGGCGAGTGGACACTGAAGCTTTCTTT.

Comment on this clonotype: A much larger clone lies one base from this, so it may be a read error. The chain uses TRBV12-3 or TRBV12-4 and TRBJ1-1; D is unclear. V was cut by 10 bases and J by 0 bases, with 6 bases left in between. This CDR3 is built from 11 residues. As DNA, the CDR3 is TGTGCCACCAAGATGAACACTGAAGCTTTCTTT. Protein: CATKMNTEAFF.

The chain uses TRBV29-1 and TRBJ2-1; TRBD2 matches at 8 bases. The CDR3 consists of 11 residues. In germline, CDR1 is SQVTM, CDR2 ANQGSEA. The J segment lost 9 bases and the V segment lost 3 bases, leaving 1 base of the junction unmatched. CDR3 region: CSVDTSGEQFF. In nucleotides, the CDR3 is TGCAGCGTTGATACTAGCGGTGAGCAGTTCTTC.

For this clonotype: The junction departs from the called germline gene at one end, perhaps through a read error. The chain joins TRBV28 to TRBJ2-7, with 8 bases that match TRBD2. Germline lookup yields CDR1 MDHEN and CDR2 SYDVKM. This CDR3 contains 14 residues. The CDR3 here is CASSFSGRAYEQCF. CDR3 DNA sequence: TGTGCCAGCAGTTTTTCCGGGAGGGCGTACGAGCAGTGCTTC. Complete variable domain (other parts from reference TRBV28 and TRBJ2-7): DVKVTQSSRYLVKRTGEKVFLECVQDMDHENMFWYRQDPGLGLRLIYFSYDVKMKEKGDIPEGYSVSREKKERFSLILESASTNQTSMYLCASSFSGRAYEQCFGPGTRLTVT.

This clonotype was seen a handful of times. V usage is TRBV10-3 and J usage is TRBJ2-5, with D perhaps matching TRBD2 (6 bases). The CDR3 is made up of 12 amino acids. V shed 11 bases and J shed 5 bases, with 15 bases lying between them. Germline lookup yields CDR1 ENHRY and CDR2 SYGVKD. In DNA, the CDR3 is TGTGCCGTCTCGGCGGGGCACGAGACCCAGTACTTC. Translated, it gives CAVSAGHETQYF.

In its sample, this clonotype was seen many times. The rearrangement joins TRBV11-2 to TRBJ2-1; 8 bases agree with TRBD2. This CDR3 has 15 residues. The trim removed 0 bases at V and 10 bases at J, leaving 8 bases unmatched. Germline lookup yields CDR1 SGHAT and CDR2 FQNNGV. CDR3 loop: CASSLELAAHEEQFF. The DNA for the CDR3 is TGTGCCAGCAGCTTAGAACTAGCGGCGCACGAAGAGCAGTTCTTC. Filled out from reference TRBV11-2 and TRBJ2-1, the complete variable domain reads EAGVAQSPRYKIIEKRQSVAFWCNPISGHATLYWYQQILGQGPKLLIQFQNNGVVDDSQLPKDRFSAERLKGVDSTLKIQPAKLEDSAVYLCASSLELAAHEEQFFGPGTRLTVL.

To note about this clonotype: Its ends do not fully match the called genes, so a read error is possible. The chain links TRBV11-2 to TRBJ2-7; a possible D gene is TRBD2 (5 bases). The germline V gene has CDR1 SGHAT and CDR2 FQNNGV. The CDR3 has 18 amino acids. The CDR3 DNA is TGTGCCAGCAACTTAGATTGGGTCAGTGTAGAGGGTCCCTACGAGCAGTACTTC. This gives the protein CASNLDWVSVEGPYEQYF.

The chain couples TRBV5-1 to TRBJ2-1, with a possible D match to TRBD2 (5 bases). Between the trimmed V and J ends, which lost 0 bases and 9 bases, there was a span of 13 bases. Germline V gives CDR1 SGHRS, CDR2 YFSETQ. CDR3 length: 14 amino acids. This chain's CDR3 is CASSLGGTGSEQFF. CDR3 bases: TGCGCCAGCAGCTTGGGGGGTACGGGGTCTGAGCAGTTCTTC.

This clonotype came up many times. The chain joins TRBV29-1 to TRBJ2-7, with D unresolved. Germline-derived CDR1 and CDR2 are SQVTM and ANQGSEA. V was clipped by 4 bases and J by 5 bases, with 9 bases between them. The CDR3 runs 11 residues. CDR3 in DNA: TGCAGCGTTGTTAGAACCCACGAGCAGTACTTC. As protein: CSVVRTHEQYF.

This clonotype appeared a single time. This may be a read error: a much more frequent sequence differs by one nucleotide. The chain joins TRBV4-1 to TRBJ1-5; perhaps TRBD1 as D (5 bases). Germline CDR1 and CDR2: MGHRA and YSYEKL. The CDR3 consists of 20 residues. Written as DNA, the CDR3 is TGCGCCAGCAGCCAGCCGGGACTCCTGCACTTTGATATGGGCAATCAGCCCCGGCATTTT. This translates into CASSQPGLLHFDMGNQPRHF.

This clonotype was counted at least ten times. The genes are TRBV11-2 and TRBJ2-1; TRBD2 matches at 8 bases. In germline, CDR1 is SGHAT, CDR2 FQNNGV. The CDR3 is 17 residues long. Trimming took 5 bases from V and 8 from J; bases not matched to a gene: 17. The CDR3 reads CASSPQIGLRGGDEQFF. DNA for the CDR3: TGTGCCAGCAGCCCTCAAATCGGGCTTCGGGGGGGGGATGAGCAGTTCTTC.

As to this clonotype: The germline gene is not matched at one end of the junction; a read error may be the cause. The chain combines TRBV4-1 with TRBJ2-1; the D call may be TRBD1 or TRBD2 (5 bases each). Germline values: CDR1 MGHRA, CDR2 YSYEKL. CDR3 length: 16 amino acids. DNA of the CDR3: TGCGCAAGCAGCCTAACCCCAGGGACGGGATCTGGTGAGCAGTTCTTC. Translating it yields CASSLTPGTGSGEQFF.

This clonotype appeared a few times. This chain uses TRBV4-2 with TRBJ1-3; unclear D gene. The V gene's germline CDR1 is LGHNA and CDR2 YNFKEQ. This CDR3 has 14 residues. V was pared by 0 bases and J by 2 bases, with 5 bases between. The CDR3 bases are TGTGCCAGCAGCCAAGAGGAGCCTGGAAACACCATATATTTT. Translation: CASSQEEPGNTIYF.

Of note for this clonotype: Possible read error: a much larger clone is one base away. The V and J genes are TRBV5-6 and TRBJ2-1; D is possibly TRBD2 (6 bases). The CDR3 is made up of 15 amino acids. Germline-derived CDR1 and CDR2 are SGHDT and YYEEEE. The V end lost 3 bases, the J end lost 0 bases, and 10 bases lay between the germline ends. DNA for the CDR3: TGTGCCAGCAGCTATTCCGGGAGCTCCTACAATGAGCAGTTCTTC. This gives the protein CASSYSGSSYNEQFF. Full variable domain (missing parts from reference TRBV5-6 and TRBJ2-1): DAGVTQSPTHLIKTRGQQVTLRCSPKSGHDTVSWYQQALGQGPQFIFQYYEEEERQRGNFPDRFSGHQFPNYSSELNVNALLLGDSALYLCASSYSGSSYNEQFFGPGTRLTVL.

Note on this clonotype: Germline is not matched at one junction end, which may reflect a read error. The chain has TRBV11-2 and TRBJ1-2; perhaps TRBD1 as D (5 bases). Per germline, CDR1 SGHAT and CDR2 FQNNGV. The CDR3 consists of 14 residues. CDR3 protein: CASRRGGSSYGCTF. The CDR3 DNA reads as TGTGCCAGCCGCCGGGGCGGGAGCTCCTATGGCTGCACTTTC.